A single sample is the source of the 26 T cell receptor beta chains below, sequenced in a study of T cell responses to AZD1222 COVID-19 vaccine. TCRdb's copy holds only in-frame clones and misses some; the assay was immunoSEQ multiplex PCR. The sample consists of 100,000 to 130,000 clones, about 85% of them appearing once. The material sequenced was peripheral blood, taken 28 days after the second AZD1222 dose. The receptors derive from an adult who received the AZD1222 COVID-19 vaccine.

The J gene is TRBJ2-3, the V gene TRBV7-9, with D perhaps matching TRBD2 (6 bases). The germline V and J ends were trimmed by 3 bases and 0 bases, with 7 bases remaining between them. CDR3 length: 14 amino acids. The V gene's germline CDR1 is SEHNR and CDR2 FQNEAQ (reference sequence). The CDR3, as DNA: TGTGCCAGCAGCTTGGGGACTAGCACAGATACGCAGTATTTT. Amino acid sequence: CASSLGTSTDTQYF.

This CDR3 reads CASSEGTGIYRNTIYF. The CDR3 DNA reads as TGTGCCAGCAGTGAAGGGACAGGGATATACAGAAACACCATATATTTT. The chain carries TRBV25-1 and TRBJ1-3, with TRBD1 matching 9 bases. Germline V CDR1 and CDR2: MGHDK, SYGVNS. The CDR3 is 16 residues long. The ends lost 2 bases at V and 5 bases at J; junction bases unmatched: 7. Full variable domain (rest looked up from reference TRBV25-1 and TRBJ1-3): EADIYQTPRYLVIGTGKKITLECSQTMGHDKMYWYQQDPGMELHLIHYSYGVNSTEKGDLSSESTVSRIRTEHFPLTLESARPSHTSQYLCASSEGTGIYRNTIYFGEGSWLTVV.

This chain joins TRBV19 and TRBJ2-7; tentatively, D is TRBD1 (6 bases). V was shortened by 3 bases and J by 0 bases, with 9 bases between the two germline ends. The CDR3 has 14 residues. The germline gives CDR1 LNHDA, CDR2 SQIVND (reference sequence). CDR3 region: CASSIDRSSYEQYF. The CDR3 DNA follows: TGTGCCAGTAGTATTGACAGGAGCTCCTACGAGCAGTACTTC.

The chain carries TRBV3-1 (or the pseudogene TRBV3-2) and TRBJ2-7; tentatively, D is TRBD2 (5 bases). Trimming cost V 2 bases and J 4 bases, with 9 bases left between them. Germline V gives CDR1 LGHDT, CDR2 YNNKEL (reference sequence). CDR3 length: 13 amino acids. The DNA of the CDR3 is TGTGCCAGCAGCCAACGAGGGAATTACGAGCAGTACTTC. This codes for CASSQRGNYEQYF.

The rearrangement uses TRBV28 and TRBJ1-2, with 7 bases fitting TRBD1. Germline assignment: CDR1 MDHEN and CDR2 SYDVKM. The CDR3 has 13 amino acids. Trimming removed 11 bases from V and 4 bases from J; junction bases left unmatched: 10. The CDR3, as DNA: TGTGCCGGGGCGGGACAGTCCTTCTATGGCTACACCTTC. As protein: CAGAGQSFYGYTF.

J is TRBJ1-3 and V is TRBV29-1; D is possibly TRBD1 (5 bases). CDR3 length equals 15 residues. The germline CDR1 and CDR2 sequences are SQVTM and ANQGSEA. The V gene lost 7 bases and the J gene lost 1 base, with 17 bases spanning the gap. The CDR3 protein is CSAREGPTSGNTIYF. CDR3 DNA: TGCAGCGCAAGGGAGGGGCCTACGTCTGGAAACACCATATATTTT.

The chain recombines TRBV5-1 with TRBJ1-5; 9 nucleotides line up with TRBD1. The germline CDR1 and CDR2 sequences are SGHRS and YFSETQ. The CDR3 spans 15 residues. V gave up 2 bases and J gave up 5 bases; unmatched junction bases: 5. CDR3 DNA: TGCGCCAGCAGCTTCGGGGACAGGGCCCATCAGCCCCAGCATTTT. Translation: CASSFGDRAHQPQHF.

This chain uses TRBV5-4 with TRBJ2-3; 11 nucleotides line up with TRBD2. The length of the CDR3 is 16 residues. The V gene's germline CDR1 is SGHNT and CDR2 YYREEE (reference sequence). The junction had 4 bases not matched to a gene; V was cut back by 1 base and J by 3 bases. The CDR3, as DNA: TGTGCCAGCAGCTTGACTAGCGGGGGTAGGACAGATACGCAGTATTTT. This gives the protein CASSLTSGGRTDTQYF.

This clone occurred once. CDR3 coding DNA: TGCAGCGTTGAAGCCCGGAACAGGGATACCAACGAGCAGTACTTC. As protein: CSVEARNRDTNEQYF. V is TRBV29-1 and J is TRBJ2-7; a weak D match, TRBD1 (6 bases). V lost 1 base and J 5 bases, leaving 18 bases between the germline ends. CDR3 length: 15 residues. CDR1 and CDR2 from the germline V gene are SQVTM and ANQGSEA.

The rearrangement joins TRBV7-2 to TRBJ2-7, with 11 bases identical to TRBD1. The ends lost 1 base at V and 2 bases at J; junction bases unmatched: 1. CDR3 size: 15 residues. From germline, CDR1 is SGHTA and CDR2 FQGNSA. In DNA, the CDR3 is TGTGCCAGCAGCTTAGTGGGACAGGGGGCCTACGAGCAGTACTTC. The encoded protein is CASSLVGQGAYEQYF.

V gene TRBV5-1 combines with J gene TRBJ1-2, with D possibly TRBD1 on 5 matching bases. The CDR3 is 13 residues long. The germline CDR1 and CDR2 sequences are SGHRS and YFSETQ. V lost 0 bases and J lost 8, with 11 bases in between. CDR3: CASSLAGRGGYTF. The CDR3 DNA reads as TGCGCCAGCAGCTTGGCGGGAAGGGGCGGCTACACCTTC. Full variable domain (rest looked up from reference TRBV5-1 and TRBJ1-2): KAGVTQTPRYLIKTRGQQVTLSCSPISGHRSVSWYQQTPGQGLQFLFEYFSETQRNKGNFPGRFSGRQFSNSRSEMNVSTLELGDSALYLCASSLAGRGGYTFGSGTRLTVV.

This CDR3 is CASSSTGNYGYTF. For the CDR3, the DNA is TGTGCCAGCAGTTCGACAGGGAACTATGGCTACACCTTC. The chain joins TRBV27 to TRBJ1-2; 7 bases map to TRBD1. J gave up 2 bases and V 4 bases, and 1 base lay outside the gene matches. The CDR3 is 13 residues long. Germline CDR1 is MNHEY and CDR2 is SMNVEV (reference sequence).

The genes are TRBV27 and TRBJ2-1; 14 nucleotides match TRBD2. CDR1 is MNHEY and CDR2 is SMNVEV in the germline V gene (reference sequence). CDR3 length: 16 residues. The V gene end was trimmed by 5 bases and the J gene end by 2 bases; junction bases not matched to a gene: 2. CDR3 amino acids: CASSRGLAGAYNEQFF. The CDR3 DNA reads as TGTGCCAGCAGTAGGGGACTAGCGGGGGCCTACAATGAGCAGTTCTTC.

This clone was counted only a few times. The CDR3 loop reads CASRLTSGGYNEQFF. Here the CDR3 DNA reads TGTGCCAGCAGATTGACTAGCGGGGGATACAATGAGCAGTTCTTC. The gene calls are TRBV6-5 and TRBJ2-1, with 12 positions matching TRBD2. Germline V lookup: CDR1 MNHEY, CDR2 SVGAGI. The CDR3 length is 15 residues. Trimming cost V 6 bases and J 4 bases; bases outside gene matches: 4.

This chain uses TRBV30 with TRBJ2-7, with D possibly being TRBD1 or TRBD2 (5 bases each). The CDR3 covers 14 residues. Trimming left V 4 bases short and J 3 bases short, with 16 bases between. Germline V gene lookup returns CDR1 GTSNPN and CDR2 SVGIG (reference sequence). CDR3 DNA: TGTGCCTGGATCCCCCGGCAGGGAGTCTACGAGCAGTACTTC. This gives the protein CAWIPRQGVYEQYF.

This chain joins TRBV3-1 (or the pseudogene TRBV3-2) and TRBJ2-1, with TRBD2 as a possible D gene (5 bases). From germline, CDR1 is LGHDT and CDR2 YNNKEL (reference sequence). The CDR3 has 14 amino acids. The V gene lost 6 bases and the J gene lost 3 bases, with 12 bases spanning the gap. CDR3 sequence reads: CASSPLGFYNEQFF. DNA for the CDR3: TGTGCCAGCAGTCCACTAGGCTTCTACAATGAGCAGTTCTTC.

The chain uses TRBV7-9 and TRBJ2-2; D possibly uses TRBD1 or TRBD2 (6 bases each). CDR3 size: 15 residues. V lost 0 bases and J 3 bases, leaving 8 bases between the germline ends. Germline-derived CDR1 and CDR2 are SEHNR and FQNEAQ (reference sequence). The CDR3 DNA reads TGTGCCAGCAGCTTAGCGGGGGGCTACACCGGGGAGCTGTTTTTT. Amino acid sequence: CASSLAGGYTGELFF.

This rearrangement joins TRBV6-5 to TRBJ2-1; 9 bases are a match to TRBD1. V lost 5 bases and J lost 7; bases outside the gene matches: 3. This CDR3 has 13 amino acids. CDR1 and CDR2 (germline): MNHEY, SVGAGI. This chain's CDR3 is CASSPGTGNEQFF. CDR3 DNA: TGTGCCAGCAGTCCCGGGACAGGGAATGAGCAGTTCTTC.

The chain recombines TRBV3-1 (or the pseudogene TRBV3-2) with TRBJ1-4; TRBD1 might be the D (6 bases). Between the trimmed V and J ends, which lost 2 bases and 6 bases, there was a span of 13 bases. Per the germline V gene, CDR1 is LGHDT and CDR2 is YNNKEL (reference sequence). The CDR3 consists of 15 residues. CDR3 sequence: CASSQQLGGYEKLFF. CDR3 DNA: TGTGCCAGCAGCCAACAACTAGGGGGGTATGAAAAACTGTTTTTT.

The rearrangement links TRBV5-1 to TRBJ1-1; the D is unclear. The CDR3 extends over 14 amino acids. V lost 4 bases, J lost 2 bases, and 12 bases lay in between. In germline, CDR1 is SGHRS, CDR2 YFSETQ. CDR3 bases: TGCGCCAGCAGCCCGGGGAGGGCTAACACTGAAGCTTTCTTT. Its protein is CASSPGRANTEAFF.

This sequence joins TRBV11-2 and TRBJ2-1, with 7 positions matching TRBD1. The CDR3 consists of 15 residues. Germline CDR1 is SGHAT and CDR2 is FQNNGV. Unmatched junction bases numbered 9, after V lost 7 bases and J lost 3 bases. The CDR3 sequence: CASNLGGLRYNEQFF. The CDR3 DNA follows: TGTGCCAGCAACCTAGGGGGCCTTCGCTACAATGAGCAGTTCTTC. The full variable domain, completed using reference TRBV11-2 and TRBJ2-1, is EAGVAQSPRYKIIEKRQSVAFWCNPISGHATLYWYQQILGQGPKLLIQFQNNGVVDDSQLPKDRFSAERLKGVDSTLKIQPAKLEDSAVYLCASNLGGLRYNEQFFGPGTRLTVL.

CDR3: CASSLGTGGADYGYTF. The CDR3 DNA reads as TGTGCCAGTAGCCTTGGGACAGGGGGCGCCGACTATGGCTACACCTTC. The gene calls are TRBV19 and TRBJ1-2; 12 bases fit TRBD1. The germline CDR1 and CDR2 sequences are LNHDA and SQIVND (reference sequence). The V segment lost 6 bases and the J segment 3 bases; nucleotides outside the gene matches: 8. This CDR3 contains 16 residues.

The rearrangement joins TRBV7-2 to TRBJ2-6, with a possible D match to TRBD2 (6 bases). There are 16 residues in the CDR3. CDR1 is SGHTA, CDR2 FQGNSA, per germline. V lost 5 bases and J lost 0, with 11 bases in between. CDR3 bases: TGTGCCAGCAGCGGAGGAGGGAACTCTGGGGCCAACGTCCTGACTTTC. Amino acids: CASSGGGNSGANVLTF.

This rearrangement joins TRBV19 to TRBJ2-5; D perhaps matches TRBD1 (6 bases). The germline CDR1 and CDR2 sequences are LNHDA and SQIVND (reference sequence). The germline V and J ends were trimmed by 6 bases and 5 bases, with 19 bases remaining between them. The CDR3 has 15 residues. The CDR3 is CASSPTGHPEETQYF. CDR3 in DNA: TGTGCCAGTAGCCCAACGGGACACCCTGAGGAGACCCAGTACTTC.

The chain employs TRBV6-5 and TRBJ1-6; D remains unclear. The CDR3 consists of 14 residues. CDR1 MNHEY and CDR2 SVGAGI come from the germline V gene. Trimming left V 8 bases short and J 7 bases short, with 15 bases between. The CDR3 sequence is CASRRTGENSPLHF. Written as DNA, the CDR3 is TGTGCCAGCCGCCGGACGGGAGAGAATTCACCCCTCCACTTT.

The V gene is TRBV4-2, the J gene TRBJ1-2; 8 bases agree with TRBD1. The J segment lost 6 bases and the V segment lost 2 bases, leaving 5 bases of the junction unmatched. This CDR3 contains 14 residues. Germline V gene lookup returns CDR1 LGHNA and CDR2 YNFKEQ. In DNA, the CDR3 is TGTGCCAGCAGCCAAACTGGACAGGGTGATGGCTACACCTTC. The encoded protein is CASSQTGQGDGYTF.